This T cell receptor (beta chain) came from a study of blood T cell repertoires in COVID-19. Assay used: immunoSEQ multiplex PCR; TCRdb lists only in-frame clones, some missing. The table includes more than 400,000 clones, approximately 86% detected once. Two negative PCRs, clearance, or symptom resolution were required of recovered Cohort 3 donors. Trimming removed 6 bases from V and 0 bases from J; junction bases left unmatched: 18. Germline V CDR1 and CDR2: ENHRY, SYGVKD. The CDR3 covers 19 residues. Sequencing was done on a sample of PBMCs or T cells enriched from blood (not recorded which). The TCR originated in a young woman who had recovered from COVID-19. The J gene is TRBJ2-3, the V gene TRBV10-3; TRBD2 agrees at 7 bases. CDR3 residues: CAIRGSPGESGDSTDTQYF. The CDR3 region has the DNA TGTGCCATCAGAGGCTCCCCCGGGGAGAGCGGGGACAGCACAGATACGCAGTATTTT.